This entry lists 9 T cell receptor beta chains sequenced from one sample in a study of T-cell reconstitution after alpha-beta-depleted transplantation in children. Preparation of the TCRbeta library used unique molecular identifiers. Using its own MiXCR run on the PCR reads, TCRdb lists one record per CDR3 protein. The profile covers 200,000 to 250,000 distinct CDR3 sequences, with 6.6% appearing a single time and around 5% taken by the ten largest. The sample here was PBMCs, taken before TCRalphabeta/CD19-depleted stem cell transplant. The source of these receptors is a boy aged 2 to 9 with acute lymphoblastic leukemia, due to receive a stem cell transplant.

A word on this clonotype: This may stem from a read error, because a much larger clone lies one nucleotide away. The chain couples TRBV7-9 to TRBJ1-5; D is unclear. CDR3 size: 17 residues. CDR1 is SEHNR and CDR2 is FQNEAQ in the germline V gene (reference sequence). V was pared by 0 bases and J by 4 bases, with 16 bases between. The CDR3 loop reads CASSLARAPYRNQPQHF. The CDR3 DNA is TGTGCCAGCAGCTTAGCAAGGGCACCCTATAGAAATCAGCCCCAGCATTTT.

This clonotype turned up a few times. The chain joins TRBV20-1 to TRBJ2-1; TRBD2 agrees at 13 bases. Per germline, CDR1 DFQATT and CDR2 SNEGSKA (reference sequence). CDR3 length equals 16 residues. Trimming cost V 3 bases and J 5 bases; bases outside gene matches: 7. DNA for the CDR3: TGCAGTGCTAGCTTACTAGCGGGGGGGCTCGACAATGAGCAGTTCTTC. This encodes CSASLLAGGLDNEQFF.

In its sample, this clonotype was seen many times. The genes are TRBV20-1 and TRBJ2-7, with a weak D call TRBD2 (6 bases). This CDR3 comprises 13 residues. Trimming cost V 2 bases and J 2 bases, with 10 bases left between them. Germline V gene sequence: CDR1 DFQATT, CDR2 SNEGSKA (reference sequence). Here the CDR3 reads CSARPAGAYEQYF. The DNA of the CDR3 is TGCAGTGCTAGACCAGCGGGTGCCTACGAGCAGTACTTC.

Comments on this clonotype: This may be a read error: a much more frequent sequence differs by one nucleotide. V and J are TRBV19 and TRBJ1-5, with D possibly TRBD1 on 5 matching bases. The germline V gene encodes CDR1 LNHDA and CDR2 SQIVND (reference sequence). This CDR3 spans 14 amino acids. For the CDR3, the DNA is TGTGCCAGTAGTTGGCAGGGAGGCAATAAGCCCCAGCATTTT. Translated, it gives CASSWQGGNKPQHF.

This clonotype appeared many times. The chain employs TRBV5-6 and TRBJ2-3; the D gene could be TRBD1 or TRBD2 (5 bases each). The CDR3 is 15 residues long. The V end lost 1 base, the J end lost 2 bases, and 11 bases lay between the germline ends. Germline V lookup: CDR1 SGHDT, CDR2 YYEEEE. The CDR3, as DNA: TGTGCCAGCAGCTTGTCCGGGGCCCACACAGATACGCAGTATTTT. It specifies CASSLSGAHTDTQYF.

This clonotype was observed a handful of times. The CDR3: CASNPTGRDSPLHF. The DNA of the CDR3 is TGTGCCAGCAACCCCACAGGGAGGGATTCACCCCTCCACTTT. This chain joins TRBV7-2 and TRBJ1-6; D is perhaps TRBD1 (6 bases). Trimming took off 7 bases at V and 8 bases at J, with 15 bases between the two ends. Germline V CDR1 and CDR2: SGHTA, FQGNSA. This CDR3 is 14 amino acids long.

This clonotype was detected many times. The chain is built from TRBV11-2 and TRBJ2-3, with 11 bases matching TRBD2. V dropped 5 bases and J dropped 2; count of bases not matched to a gene: 9. Germline V gene data show CDR1 as SGHAT and CDR2 as FQNNGV. CDR3 length equals 17 residues. In DNA form, the CDR3 reads TGTGCCAGCAGCGGCACCGGGACTAGCGGAACCACAGATACGCAGTATTTT. Translation: CASSGTGTSGTTDTQYF.

The rearrangement uses TRBV5-5 and TRBJ1-5, with D hard to call. This CDR3 contains 14 residues. Germline CDR1 reads SGHKS; CDR2 reads YYEKEE (reference sequence). The germline V and J ends were trimmed by 1 base and 7 bases, with 12 bases remaining between them. CDR3 sequence: CASSLLRGDQPQHF. The CDR3 bases are TGTGCCAGCAGCTTGCTGCGAGGCGACCAGCCCCAGCATTTT. The whole variable domain, filled in from reference TRBV5-5 and TRBJ1-5, reads DAGVTQSPTHLIKTRGQQVTLRCSPISGHKSVSWYQQVLGQGPQFIFQYYEKEERGRGNFPDRFSARQFPNYSSELNVNALLLGDSALYLCASSLLRGDQPQHFGDGTRLSIL.

This clonotype was picked up many times. The rearrangement uses TRBV3-1 and TRBJ2-2; 9 nucleotides align to TRBD1. The germline V gene has CDR1 LGHDT and CDR2 YNNKEL (reference sequence). The CDR3 is made up of 16 amino acids. The V gene end was trimmed by 2 bases and the J gene end by 4 bases; junction bases not matched to a gene: 5. The CDR3 nucleotides are TGTGCCAGCAGCCAAATCCGGGACAGGGCCACCGGGGAGCTGTTTTTT. Its protein product is CASSQIRDRATGELFF.